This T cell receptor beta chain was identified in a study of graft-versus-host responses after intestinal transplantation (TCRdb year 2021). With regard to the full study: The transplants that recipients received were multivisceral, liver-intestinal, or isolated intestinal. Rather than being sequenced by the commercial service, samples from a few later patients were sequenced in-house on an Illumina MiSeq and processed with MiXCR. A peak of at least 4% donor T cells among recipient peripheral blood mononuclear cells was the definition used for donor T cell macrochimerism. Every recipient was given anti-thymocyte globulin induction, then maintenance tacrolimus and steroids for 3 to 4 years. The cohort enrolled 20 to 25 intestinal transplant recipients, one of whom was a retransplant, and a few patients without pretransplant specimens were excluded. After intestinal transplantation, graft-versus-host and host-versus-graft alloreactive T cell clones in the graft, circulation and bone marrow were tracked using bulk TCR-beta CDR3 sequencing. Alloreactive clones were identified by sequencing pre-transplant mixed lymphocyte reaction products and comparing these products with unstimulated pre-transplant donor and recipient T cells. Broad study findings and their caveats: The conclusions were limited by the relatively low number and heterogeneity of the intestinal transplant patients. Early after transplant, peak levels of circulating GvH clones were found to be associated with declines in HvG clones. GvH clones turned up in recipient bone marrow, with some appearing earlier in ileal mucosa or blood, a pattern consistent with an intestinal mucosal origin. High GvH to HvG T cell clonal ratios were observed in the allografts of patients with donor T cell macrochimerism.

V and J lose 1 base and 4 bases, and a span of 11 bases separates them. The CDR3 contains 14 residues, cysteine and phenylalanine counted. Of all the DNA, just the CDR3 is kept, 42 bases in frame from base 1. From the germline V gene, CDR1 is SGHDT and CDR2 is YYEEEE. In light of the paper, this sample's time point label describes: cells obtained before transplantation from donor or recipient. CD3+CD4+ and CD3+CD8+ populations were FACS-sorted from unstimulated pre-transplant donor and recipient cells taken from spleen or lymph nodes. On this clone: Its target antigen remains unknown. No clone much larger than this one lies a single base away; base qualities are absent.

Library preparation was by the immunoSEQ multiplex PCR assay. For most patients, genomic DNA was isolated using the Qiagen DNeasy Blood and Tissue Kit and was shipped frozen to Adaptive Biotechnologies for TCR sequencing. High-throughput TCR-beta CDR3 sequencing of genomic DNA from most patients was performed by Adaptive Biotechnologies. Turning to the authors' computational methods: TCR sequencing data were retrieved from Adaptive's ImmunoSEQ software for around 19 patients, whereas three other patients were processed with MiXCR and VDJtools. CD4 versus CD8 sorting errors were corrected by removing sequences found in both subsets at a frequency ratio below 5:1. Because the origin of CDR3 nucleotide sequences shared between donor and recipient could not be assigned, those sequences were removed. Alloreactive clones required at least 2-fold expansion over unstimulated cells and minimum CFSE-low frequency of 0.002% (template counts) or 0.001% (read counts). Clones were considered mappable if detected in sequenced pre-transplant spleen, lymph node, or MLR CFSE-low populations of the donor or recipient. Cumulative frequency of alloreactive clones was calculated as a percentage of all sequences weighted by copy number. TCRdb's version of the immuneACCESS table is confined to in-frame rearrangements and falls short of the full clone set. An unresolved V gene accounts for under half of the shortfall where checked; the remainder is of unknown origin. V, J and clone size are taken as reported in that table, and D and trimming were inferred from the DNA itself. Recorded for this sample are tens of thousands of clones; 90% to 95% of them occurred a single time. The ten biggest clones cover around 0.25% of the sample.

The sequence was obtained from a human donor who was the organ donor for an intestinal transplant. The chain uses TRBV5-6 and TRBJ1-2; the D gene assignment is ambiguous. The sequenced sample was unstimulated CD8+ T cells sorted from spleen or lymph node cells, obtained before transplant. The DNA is TGTGCCAGCAGCTTGCAGGAATTGACCTATGGCTACACCTTC. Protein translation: CASSLQELTYGYTF. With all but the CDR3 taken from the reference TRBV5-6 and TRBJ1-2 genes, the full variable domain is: DAGVTQSPTHLIKTRGQQVTLRCSPKSGHDTVSWYQQALGQGPQFIFQYYEEEERQRGNFPDRFSGHQFPNYSSELNVNALLLGDSALYLCASSLQELTYGYTFGSGTRLTVV.